Following are 3 T cell receptor beta chains from one sample sequenced in a study of T cells expressing NK-cell markers. TCRdb re-called the 5' RACE reads; every CDR3 protein appears as one record, without DNA. This specimen shows approximately 460,000 distinct CDR3 sequences; the ten leading clones hold about 7.1%. Input material: blood T cells: a sorted CD56 or NKG2C T cell subset, CD4+ or CD8+ T cells, or bulk PBMC T cells (not recorded which). The source of these receptors is a woman aged 18 to 69 in good health.

The chain carries TRBV28 and TRBJ2-1; TCRdb gives TRBD2 as the D gene, but with no DNA this cannot be confirmed. The CDR3 is made up of 19 amino acids. Germline CDR1 is MDHEN and CDR2 is SYDVKM. This CDR3 reads CASSELQGIETSGRALQFF.

The rearrangement uses TRBV6-2 or TRBV6-3 and TRBJ2-7; the D gene TCRdb calls, TRBD2, cannot be checked with no DNA. This CDR3 comprises 19 residues. The germline CDR1 and CDR2 sequences are MNHEY and SVGEGT. CDR3 in amino acids: CASSYSALAGRGDAYEQYF.

The chain couples TRBV9 to TRBJ1-2. Germline values: CDR1 SGDLS, CDR2 YYNGEE. This CDR3 is built from 13 residues. CDR3 in amino acids: CASSVESDYGYTF. Combining the CDR3 with reference TRBV9 and TRBJ1-2 gives the whole variable domain DSGVTQTPKHLITATGQRVTLRCSPRSGDLSVYWYQQSLDQGLQFLIQYYNGEERAKGNILERFSAQQFPDLHSELNLSSLELGDSALYFCASSVESDYGYTFGSGTRLTVV.